This T cell receptor beta chain was recorded in a study of T cells in Graves' hyperthyroidism and ophthalmopathy. Turning to the study itself: Prior to any treatment, at the point of initial diagnosis, peripheral blood was collected.

General study points: Model predictions of ophthalmopathy came a median roughly 6.4 months before onset.

V dropped 0 bases and J dropped 7; count of bases not matched to a gene: 4. The CDR3 loop spans 13 amino acids. CDR1 is SGDLS, CDR2 YYNGEE, per germline. Sampled blood dates from first hyperthyroidism diagnosis, and it precedes any ophthalmopathy symptoms. The PBMCs were sourced from fresh peripheral blood (less than 11 ml). Note on this clonotype: Its specificity is unknown.

The CDR3 regions of TCR beta were amplified from RNA transcripts. HTBI primers drove first-round RT-PCR of the TCR CDR3. TCRdb recomputed calls from the multiplex PCR reads with MiXCR, one row per CDR3 protein. The data show about 180,000 distinct CDR3 sequences, about 9% seen once. This receptor was obtained from a woman between 18 and 29 years old with Graves' hyperthyroidism that later progressed to Graves' ophthalmopathy. The sample taken for sequencing was blood. The chain employs TRBV9 and TRBJ2-7, with 7 bases aligning to TRBD2. CDR3 in amino acids: CASSVGREGEQYF. CDR3 in DNA: TGTGCCAGCAGCGTAGGTAGGGAGGGGGAGCAGTACTTC.